The rows below give T cell receptor beta chains drawn from one sample of a study of cytomegalovirus exposure and HLA in healthy donors. Data came from immunoSEQ multiplex PCR; TCRdb stores just in-frame clones and leaves some out. The sample has around 180,000 clones, less than 85% seen once. What was sequenced was PBMCs. The receptor set was obtained from a man younger than 30 in good health and CMV-seronegative. CDR3s include the opening cysteine and the closing phenylalanine or tryptophan. The D gene is left open where the match is weak. Clone size, where shown, is once, few, many, or a class for clones that have expanded.

cdr3_length,j_call,clone_size,v_call,d_call,cdr3_aa,cdr3_nt
13,TRBJ2-6,NA,TRBV28,NA,CASTVYGANVLTF,TGTGCCAGCACGGTATATGGGGCCAACGTCCTGACTTTC
14,TRBJ1-6,NA,TRBV6-1,NA,CASKFGQPNSPLHF,TGTGCCAGCAAGTTTGGACAGCCTAATTCACCCCTCCACTTT
11,TRBJ2-3,NA,TRBV29-1,NA,CSAQGPDTQYF,TGCAGTGCCCAGGGTCCAGATACGCAGTATTTT
13,TRBJ2-1,NA,TRBV5-1,NA,CASSLGAGREQFF,TGCGCCAGCAGCTTGGGGGCAGGCCGGGAGCAGTTCTTC
12,TRBJ2-2,NA,TRBV11-2,NA,CASSFRTGELFF,TGTGCCAGCAGCTTTCGTACCGGGGAGCTGTTTTTT
17,TRBJ1-5,NA,TRBV7-3,NA,CASSQKEGEGSNQPQHF,TGTGCCAGCAGCCAAAAGGAGGGGGAGGGTAGCAATCAGCCCCAGCATTTT
19,TRBJ2-2,NA,TRBV21-1,NA,CASSKAGLAGGPVTGELFF,TGTGCCAGCAGCAAAGCGGGACTAGCGGGGGGGCCCGTCACCGGGGAGCTGTTTTTT
15,TRBJ1-1,NA,TRBV7-9,NA,CASSLWAPINTEAFF,TGTGCCAGCAGCCTCTGGGCCCCCATAAACACTGAAGCTTTCTTT
12,TRBJ1-1,NA,TRBV2,NA,CASSGGNTEAFF,TGTGCCAGCAGTGGAGGGAACACTGAAGCTTTCTTT
14,TRBJ2-7,NA,TRBV7-9,NA,CASSLDPSSYEQYF,TGTGCCAGCAGCTTAGATCCGAGCTCCTACGAGCAGTACTTC
16,TRBJ2-1,NA,TRBV5-4,TRBD2,CASSGGLAGGGNEQFF,TGTGCCAGCAGCGGGGGACTAGCGGGGGGTGGGAATGAGCAGTTCTTC
16,TRBJ1-2,NA,TRBV6-6,NA,CASSYDSVDFSVRYTF,TGTGCCAGCAGTTACGACAGCGTTGATTTCTCTGTCCGCTACACCTTC
14,TRBJ1-6,NA,TRBV19,TRBD1,CASSPQGRYSPLHF,TGTGCCAGTAGCCCACAGGGGAGATACTCACCCCTCCACTTT
15,TRBJ1-5,NA,TRBV11-2,NA,CASSSTRDHGQPQHF,TGTGCCAGCAGCTCGACGCGGGACCATGGGCAGCCCCAGCATTTT
13,TRBJ2-1,NA,TRBV7-8,NA,CASSLARFNEQFF,TGTGCCAGCAGCTTAGCGAGATTCAATGAGCAGTTCTTC
15,TRBJ1-3,NA,TRBV29-1,TRBD1,CSVEGQGVDGNTIYF,TGCAGCGTAGAGGGACAGGGGGTAGATGGAAACACCATATATTTT
16,TRBJ2-2,once,TRBV5-6,NA,CASSSFVNSNTGELFF,TGTGCCAGCAGCTCCTTTGTGAACTCGAACACCGGGGAGCTGTTTTTT
15,TRBJ2-7,NA,TRBV27,TRBD1,CASSFQGQGWYEQYF,TGTGCCAGCAGTTTCCAAGGACAGGGGTGGTACGAGCAGTACTTC
15,TRBJ2-1,NA,TRBV7-9,NA,CASSYYSGSYNEQFF,TGTGCCAGCAGCTATTATAGCGGCTCCTACAATGAGCAGTTCTTC
14,TRBJ2-5,once,TRBV6-1,TRBD1,CASSAMDRSETQYF,TGTGCCAGCAGTGCCATGGACAGGTCCGAGACCCAGTACTTC
12,TRBJ2-3,NA,TRBV7-6,NA,CASSPRTDTQYF,TGTGCCAGCAGCCCTCGCACAGATACGCAGTATTTT
14,TRBJ1-5,NA,TRBV5-1,NA,CASSLGTGTQPQHF,TGCGCCAGCAGCTTGGGAACAGGGACCCAGCCCCAGCATTTT
13,TRBJ2-1,NA,TRBV6-4,TRBD2,CASSLSGGNEQFF,TGTGCCAGCAGCCTGTCGGGGGGCAATGAGCAGTTCTTC
14,TRBJ1-1,NA,TRBV5-1,TRBD1,CASSEGQLNTEAFF,TGCGCCAGCAGCGAGGGACAGTTGAACACTGAAGCTTTCTTT
19,TRBJ2-7,NA,TRBV4-1,NA,CASSQDPYLGDYRKHEQYF,TGCGCCAGCAGCCAAGATCCCTATCTGGGAGACTACCGCAAACACGAGCAGTACTTC
15,TRBJ2-3,NA,TRBV13,TRBD2,CASSSTSVSTDTQYF,TGTGCCAGCAGCTCGACTAGCGTAAGCACAGATACGCAGTATTTT
14,TRBJ2-7,NA,TRBV6-5,NA,CASSQLAGPYEQYF,TGTGCCAGCAGCCAACTGGCAGGGCCTTACGAGCAGTACTTC
13,TRBJ2-7,NA,TRBV10-2,NA,CASSPDFSYEQYF,TGCGCCAGCAGTCCGGACTTCTCCTACGAGCAGTACTTC
12,TRBJ1-2,NA,TRBV29-1,TRBD1,CSAAKTGEDHTF,TGCAGCGCCGCGAAGACAGGGGAAGATCACACCTTC
15,TRBJ2-5,NA,TRBV19,TRBD2,CASSIIPSGRETQYF,TGTGCCAGTAGTATAATTCCTAGCGGGAGGGAGACCCAGTACTTC
17,TRBJ2-4,NA,TRBV27,NA,CASSRFDSQLAKNIQYF,TGTGCCAGCAGCCGCTTCGACAGCCAACTAGCCAAAAACATTCAGTACTTC
13,TRBJ1-1,few,TRBV6-5,NA,CASSVGGGTEAFF,TGTGCCAGCAGTGTAGGAGGCGGCACTGAAGCTTTCTTT